Each of the 23 T cell receptor beta chains below was sequenced from the same sample in a study of blood T cell repertoires in COVID-19. Libraries were prepared by immunoSEQ multiplex PCR; TCRdb keeps only in-frame clonotypes and omits some of them. The profile covers some 150,000 clones, with about four fifths appearing a single time and approximately 32% taken by the ten largest. The sequencing sample was made of peripheral blood. The receptor set was obtained from a woman in her sixties or seventies with acute or convalescent COVID-19.

This rearrangement joins TRBV6-6 to TRBJ2-2, with 8 positions matching TRBD1. This CDR3 region has 15 residues. Germline assignment: CDR1 MNHNY and CDR2 SVGAGI (reference sequence). With V trimmed by 6 bases and J by 5 bases, 8 bases remained unmatched. CDR3 residues: CASSSGTGGTGELFF. In DNA form, the CDR3 reads TGTGCCAGCAGCTCCGGGACAGGCGGGACCGGGGAGCTGTTTTTT.

This clone was recorded only once. The chain is built from TRBV30 and TRBJ1-2; D is perhaps TRBD1 (6 bases). V lost 8 bases to trimming and J lost 4 bases, with 11 bases between them. This CDR3 contains 11 residues. CDR1 GTSNPN and CDR2 SVGIG come from the germline V gene (reference sequence). CDR3 in amino acids: CAQGFGYGYTF. Here the CDR3 DNA reads TGTGCCCAGGGGTTCGGCTATGGCTACACCTTC.

CDR3 sequence reads: CASSGSGSGGYTF. For the CDR3, the DNA is TGTGCCAGCAGTGGTAGCGGCTCCGGAGGTTACACCTTC. V usage is TRBV2 and J usage is TRBJ1-2; D call uncertain. V was trimmed by 4 bases and J by 11 bases, leaving 17 bases between them. The CDR3 extends over 13 amino acids. Germline loops: CDR1 SNHLY, CDR2 FYNNEI.

DNA for the CDR3: TGTGCCAGCTGGGGCGGGGATACTACCTACGAGCAGTACTTC. Its protein is CASWGGDTTYEQYF. The chain links TRBV6-5 to TRBJ2-7; TRBD2 is a possible D gene (6 bases). Trimming cost V 8 bases and J 2 bases, with 16 bases left between them. The CDR3 covers 14 residues. Germline assignment: CDR1 MNHEY and CDR2 SVGAGI.

The chain couples TRBV18 to TRBJ2-1; no clear D gene. The CDR3 consists of 11 residues. CDR1 and CDR2 from the germline V gene are KGHSH and LQKENI. V lost 4 bases to trimming and J lost 7 bases, with 5 bases between them. CDR3 amino acids: CASSQQNEQFF. The CDR3 DNA sequence: TGTGCCAGCTCACAACAAAATGAGCAGTTCTTC. The full variable domain, its missing parts supplied by reference TRBV18 and TRBJ2-1, is NAGVMQNPRHLVRRRGQEARLRCSPMKGHSHVYWYRQLPEEGLKFMVYLQKENIIDESGMPKERFSAEFPKEGPSILRIQQVVRGDSAAYFCASSQQNEQFFGPGTRLTVL.

The chain has TRBV7-9 and TRBJ1-4; TRBD1 might be the D (5 bases). From germline, CDR1 is SEHNR and CDR2 FQNEAQ (reference sequence). V lost 3 bases to trimming and J lost 7 bases, with 18 bases between them. The CDR3 has 16 residues. CDR3 amino acids: CASSLGGYPGTEKLFF. As DNA, the CDR3 is TGTGCCAGCAGCTTGGGGGGATATCCTGGAACTGAAAAACTGTTTTTT. The full variable domain, rest sourced from reference TRBV7-9 and TRBJ1-4, is DTGVSQNPRHKITKRGQNVTFRCDPISEHNRLYWYRQTLGQGPEFLTYFQNEAQLEKSRLLSDRFSAERPKGSFSTLEIQRTEQGDSAMYLCASSLGGYPGTEKLFFGSGTQLSVL.

The V gene is TRBV5-1, the J gene TRBJ1-1; 7 nucleotides match TRBD1. Germline CDR1 reads SGHRS; CDR2 reads YFSETQ. The CDR3 is made up of 15 amino acids. V lost 0 bases to trimming and J lost 1 base; unmatched junction nucleotides: 3. The CDR3 is CASSLGQGSNTEAFF. CDR3 sequence (DNA): TGCGCCAGCAGCTTGGGACAGGGCTCGAACACTGAAGCTTTCTTT.

V is TRBV30 and J is TRBJ1-5; 9 bases match TRBD1. The germline CDR1 and CDR2 sequences are GTSNPN and SVGIG (reference sequence). Losses at the gene ends were 1 base for V and 0 bases for J; bases not matched to a gene: 19. The CDR3 contains 21 residues. The DNA for the CDR3 is TGTGCCTGGAGTGATGGGTTCCGGACAGGGGAGGGCTTATTTAGCAATCAGCCCCAGCATTTT. Translating it yields CAWSDGFRTGEGLFSNQPQHF.

The rearrangement joins TRBV6-5 to TRBJ1-5, with D uncertain. Germline CDR1 MNHEY, CDR2 SVGAGI. V dropped 6 bases and J dropped 0 bases, with 9 bases sitting between them. The CDR3 totals 14 residues. CDR3 loop: CASSSTNSNQPQHF. For the CDR3, the DNA is TGTGCCAGCAGCTCGACAAATAGCAATCAGCCCCAGCATTTT.

This clone was counted between two and nine times. The chain joins TRBV2 to TRBJ2-7, with D perhaps TRBD2 (5 bases). Germline V gene data show CDR1 as SNHLY and CDR2 as FYNNEI. Trimming pared 0 bases from V and 2 bases from J, leaving 11 bases between. This CDR3 is 15 amino acids long. The CDR3 loop reads CASSEAPGSAYEQYF. The CDR3 DNA follows: TGTGCCAGCAGTGAAGCGCCGGGGTCGGCCTACGAGCAGTACTTC.

The table lists this clone with a few counts. The chain joins TRBV6-1 to TRBJ1-2; 7 bases are a match to TRBD1. V lost 0 bases and J lost 3; bases outside the gene matches: 4. CDR3 length: 15 amino acids. Germline-derived CDR1 and CDR2 are MNHNS and SASEGT. CDR3 loop: CASSEARQGDYGYTF. In DNA, the CDR3 is TGTGCCAGCAGTGAAGCGCGGCAGGGGGACTATGGCTACACCTTC.

Points on this clone: The junction departs from germline at one end; a sequencing error may be responsible. The chain combines TRBV5-1 with TRBJ2-3; D is possibly TRBD2 (7 bases). The CDR3 runs 16 residues. The germline gives CDR1 SGHRS, CDR2 YFSETQ. CDR3 DNA: TGCGCCAGCAGCCCGGCTTGGGGCGGGGGCACAGATGCGCAGTATTTT. Its translation: CASSPAWGGGTDAQYF.

The chain joins TRBV7-2 to TRBJ1-3; 8 positions match TRBD1. The CDR3 has 13 amino acids. Trimming cost V 8 bases and J 8 bases; bases outside gene matches: 8. The V gene's germline CDR1 is SGHTA and CDR2 FQGNSA. The CDR3 here is CASLDRAPYTIYF. DNA for the CDR3: TGTGCCAGCCTGGACAGGGCACCTTACACCATATATTTT.

The gene calls are TRBV11-1 and TRBJ2-1, with 7 nucleotides matching TRBD1. The V and J ends lost 1 base and 8 bases, in that order; junction bases with no gene match: 8. Germline values: CDR1 SGHAT, CDR2 FQDESV (reference sequence). The CDR3 contains 15 residues. CDR3 nucleotide sequence: TGTGCCAGCAGCTTAGTCCCCAGGGGGATAGATGAGCAGTTCTTC. It encodes CASSLVPRGIDEQFF.

The genes are TRBV2 and TRBJ1-3; 10 bases agree with TRBD1. The CDR3 length is 15 residues. Unmatched junction bases numbered 0, after V lost 4 bases and J lost 0 bases. CDR1 SNHLY and CDR2 FYNNEI come from the germline V gene. The CDR3 DNA is TGTGCCAGCAGTGGACAGGGGGCCTCTGGAAACACCATATATTTT. Amino acid sequence: CASSGQGASGNTIYF.

This chain joins TRBV3-1 (or the pseudogene TRBV3-2) and TRBJ1-1, with 9 bases matching TRBD1. The CDR3 has 15 amino acids. The germline V gene encodes CDR1 LGHDT and CDR2 YNNKEL (reference sequence). V dropped 4 bases and J dropped 5; count of bases not matched to a gene: 8. CDR3 nucleotide sequence: TGTGCCAGCAGCCCCTCCACAGGGGGCGGGACTGAAGCTTTCTTT. The encoded protein is CASSPSTGGGTEAFF.

This clone was detected once. The chain carries TRBV7-3 and TRBJ2-2; D might be TRBD2 (5 bases). This CDR3 contains 15 residues. Germline CDR1 SGHTA, CDR2 FQGTGA. With 5 bases removed from V and 4 bases from J, the gap between germline ends came to 14 bases. The CDR3, as DNA: TGTGCCAGCAGCATCTGGGCCGCGGGCACCGGGGAGCTGTTTTTT. It translates to CASSIWAAGTGELFF.

This sequence joins TRBV2 and TRBJ1-5, with D perhaps TRBD1 (6 bases). The CDR3 has 13 amino acids. Germline loops: CDR1 SNHLY, CDR2 FYNNEI. V was cut by 2 bases and J by 7 bases, with 9 bases left in between. The CDR3 sequence is CASSEQGNQPQHF. CDR3 nucleotide sequence: TGTGCCAGCAGTGAACAGGGGAACCAGCCCCAGCATTTT.

The table lists this clone with a count of one. The chain employs TRBV11-2 and TRBJ1-2; 10 bases match TRBD1. Germline values: CDR1 SGHAT, CDR2 FQNNGV. CDR3 length: 17 amino acids. Trimming removed 1 base from V and 4 bases from J; junction bases left unmatched: 9. CDR3 coding DNA: TGTGCCAGCAGCTTAGTCCCCCCGGGACAGGGGATCTATGGCTACACCTTC. Translated: CASSLVPPGQGIYGYTF.

The rearrangement joins TRBV7-9 to TRBJ1-6; 8 nucleotides agree with TRBD1. Germline V gives CDR1 SEHNR, CDR2 FQNEAQ (reference sequence). V lost 1 base to trimming and J lost 6 bases; unmatched junction nucleotides: 2. The CDR3 contains 15 residues. The DNA for the CDR3 is TGTGCCAGCAGCTTAGGACAGGGGATTAATTCACCCCTCCACTTT. This translates into CASSLGQGINSPLHF.

The chain recombines TRBV5-6 with TRBJ2-5; D might be TRBD2 (5 bases). The germline V and J ends were trimmed by 3 bases and 5 bases, with 20 bases remaining between them. There are 16 residues in the CDR3. Germline V gene data show CDR1 as SGHDT and CDR2 as YYEEEE. The CDR3: CASSSKGGLVEETQYF. The CDR3 nucleotides read TGTGCCAGCAGCTCAAAAGGAGGACTTGTAGAGGAGACCCAGTACTTC.

The rearrangement joins TRBV9 to TRBJ1-4; D gene ambiguous. The V and J ends lost 0 bases and 7 bases respectively, with 13 bases between them. This CDR3 comprises 15 residues. Germline V gene lookup returns CDR1 SGDLS and CDR2 YYNGEE. The CDR3 spells CASSVGWGGSEKLFF. CDR3 DNA sequence: TGTGCCAGCAGCGTAGGCTGGGGTGGGAGTGAAAAACTGTTTTTT.

Concerning this clone: At the DNA level, this CDR3 is encoded by other sequences in the same sample as well. The V and J genes are TRBV3-1 (or the pseudogene TRBV3-2) and TRBJ1-3; D ambiguous. Trimming removed 2 bases at V and 2 bases at J, with 4 bases between. CDR1 and CDR2 (germline): LGHDT, YNNKEL (reference sequence). The CDR3 is 13 amino acids. The CDR3 DNA reads as TGTGCCAGCAGCCAAAACACTGGAAACACCATATATTTT. It yields the protein CASSQNTGNTIYF.